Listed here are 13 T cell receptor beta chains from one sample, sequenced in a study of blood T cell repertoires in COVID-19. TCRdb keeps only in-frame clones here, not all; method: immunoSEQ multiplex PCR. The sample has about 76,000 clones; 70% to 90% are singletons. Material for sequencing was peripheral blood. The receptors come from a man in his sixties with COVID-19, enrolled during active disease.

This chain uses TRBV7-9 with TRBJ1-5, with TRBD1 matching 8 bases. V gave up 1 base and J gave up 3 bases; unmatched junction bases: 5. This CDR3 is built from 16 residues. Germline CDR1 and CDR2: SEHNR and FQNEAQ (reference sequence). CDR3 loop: CASSLGTGFTNQPQHF. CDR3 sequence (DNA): TGTGCCAGCAGCTTAGGGACAGGGTTTACCAATCAGCCCCAGCATTTT.

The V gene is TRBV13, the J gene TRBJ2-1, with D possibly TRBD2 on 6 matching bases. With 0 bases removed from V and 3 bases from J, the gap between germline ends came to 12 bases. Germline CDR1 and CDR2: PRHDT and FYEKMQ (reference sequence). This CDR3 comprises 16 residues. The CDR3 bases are TGTGCCAGCAGCTTAGGCCAAGGAGGGCTCTACAATGAGCAGTTCTTC. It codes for CASSLGQGGLYNEQFF.

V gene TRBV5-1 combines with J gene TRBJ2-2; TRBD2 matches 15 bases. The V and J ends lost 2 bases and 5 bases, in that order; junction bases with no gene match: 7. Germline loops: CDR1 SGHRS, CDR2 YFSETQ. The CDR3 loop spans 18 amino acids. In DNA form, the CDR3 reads TGCGCCAGCAGCTTTACGGGACTAGCGGGAGGACGGACCGGGGAGCTGTTTTTT. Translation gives CASSFTGLAGGRTGELFF.

CDR3 region: CASTSGNTIYF. The DNA of the CDR3 is TGTGCCAGCACGAGCGGAAACACCATATATTTT. The J gene is TRBJ1-3, the V gene TRBV6-5; the D is unclear. Germline values: CDR1 MNHEY, CDR2 SVGAGI. This CDR3 comprises 11 residues. V lost 7 bases to trimming and J lost 4 bases, with 5 bases between them.

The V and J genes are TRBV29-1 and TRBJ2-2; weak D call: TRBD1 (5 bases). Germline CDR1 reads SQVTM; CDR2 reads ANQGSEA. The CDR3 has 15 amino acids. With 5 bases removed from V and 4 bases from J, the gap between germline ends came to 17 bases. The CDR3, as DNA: TGCAGCGTTTCAAGCGTGTCAGGGCCCACCGGGGAGCTGTTTTTT. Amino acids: CSVSSVSGPTGELFF.

The CDR3 bases are TGTGCCAGCAGTAATCAGGGGAAGGGAGACACTGAAGCTTTCTTT. Its translation: CASSNQGKGDTEAFF. The chain is built from TRBV6-5 and TRBJ1-1; a possible D gene is TRBD1 (6 bases). In germline, CDR1 is MNHEY, CDR2 SVGAGI. Trimming pared 5 bases from V and 3 bases from J, leaving 16 bases between. The CDR3 is 15 residues long.

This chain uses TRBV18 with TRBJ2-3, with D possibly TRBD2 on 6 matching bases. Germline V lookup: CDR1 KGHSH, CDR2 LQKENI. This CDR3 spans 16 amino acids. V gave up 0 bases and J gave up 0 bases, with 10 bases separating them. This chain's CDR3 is CASSPPGSGSTDTQYF. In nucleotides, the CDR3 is TGTGCCAGCTCACCACCGGGTAGCGGTAGCACAGATACGCAGTATTTT. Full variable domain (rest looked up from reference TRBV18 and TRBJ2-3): NAGVMQNPRHLVRRRGQEARLRCSPMKGHSHVYWYRQLPEEGLKFMVYLQKENIIDESGMPKERFSAEFPKEGPSILRIQQVVRGDSAAYFCASSPPGSGSTDTQYFGPGTRLTVL.

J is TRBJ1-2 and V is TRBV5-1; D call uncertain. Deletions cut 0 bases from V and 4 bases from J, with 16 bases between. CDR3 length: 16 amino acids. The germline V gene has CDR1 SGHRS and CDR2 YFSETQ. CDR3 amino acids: CASSLAQRSAFYGYTF. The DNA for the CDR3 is TGCGCCAGCAGCTTGGCCCAGCGTTCCGCTTTCTATGGCTACACCTTC. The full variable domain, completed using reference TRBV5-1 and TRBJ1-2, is KAGVTQTPRYLIKTRGQQVTLSCSPISGHRSVSWYQQTPGQGLQFLFEYFSETQRNKGNFPGRFSGRQFSNSRSEMNVSTLELGDSALYLCASSLAQRSAFYGYTFGSGTRLTVV.

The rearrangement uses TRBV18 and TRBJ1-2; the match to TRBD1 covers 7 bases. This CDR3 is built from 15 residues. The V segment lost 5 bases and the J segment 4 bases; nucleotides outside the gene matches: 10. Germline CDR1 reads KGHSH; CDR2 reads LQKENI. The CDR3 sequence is CASSSTGQKTYGYTF. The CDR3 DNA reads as TGTGCCAGCTCATCAACGGGACAGAAGACCTATGGCTACACCTTC.

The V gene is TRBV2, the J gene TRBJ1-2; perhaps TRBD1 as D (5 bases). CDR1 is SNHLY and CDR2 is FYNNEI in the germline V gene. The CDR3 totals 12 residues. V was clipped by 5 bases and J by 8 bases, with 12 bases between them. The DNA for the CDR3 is TGTGCCAGCAGTCCCCGGGGGGAAGGCTACACCTTC. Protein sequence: CASSPRGEGYTF.

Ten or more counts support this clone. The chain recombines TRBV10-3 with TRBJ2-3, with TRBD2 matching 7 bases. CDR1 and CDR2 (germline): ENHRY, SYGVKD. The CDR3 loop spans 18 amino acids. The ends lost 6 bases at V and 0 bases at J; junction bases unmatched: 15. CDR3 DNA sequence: TGTGCCATCAGCTCCTACCTAGCGGAACCGAAAAGCACAGATACGCAGTATTTT. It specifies CAISSYLAEPKSTDTQYF.

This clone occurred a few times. The CDR3, as DNA: TGTGCCAGCAGCTTAGACAGGGGCCAAGAGACCCAGTACTTC. It is translated as CASSLDRGQETQYF. This chain uses TRBV7-3 with TRBJ2-5; TRBD1 aligns across 8 bases. The CDR3 runs to 14 residues. Germline V CDR1 and CDR2: SGHTA, FQGTGA. Trimming took 2 bases from V and 1 from J; bases not matched to a gene: 0.

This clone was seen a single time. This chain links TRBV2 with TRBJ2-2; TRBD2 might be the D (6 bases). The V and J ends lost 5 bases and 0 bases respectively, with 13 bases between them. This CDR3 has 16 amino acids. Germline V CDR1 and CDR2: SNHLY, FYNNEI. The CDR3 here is CASSFFGGTNTGELFF. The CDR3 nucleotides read TGTGCCAGCAGTTTCTTCGGGGGAACGAACACCGGGGAGCTGTTTTTT.